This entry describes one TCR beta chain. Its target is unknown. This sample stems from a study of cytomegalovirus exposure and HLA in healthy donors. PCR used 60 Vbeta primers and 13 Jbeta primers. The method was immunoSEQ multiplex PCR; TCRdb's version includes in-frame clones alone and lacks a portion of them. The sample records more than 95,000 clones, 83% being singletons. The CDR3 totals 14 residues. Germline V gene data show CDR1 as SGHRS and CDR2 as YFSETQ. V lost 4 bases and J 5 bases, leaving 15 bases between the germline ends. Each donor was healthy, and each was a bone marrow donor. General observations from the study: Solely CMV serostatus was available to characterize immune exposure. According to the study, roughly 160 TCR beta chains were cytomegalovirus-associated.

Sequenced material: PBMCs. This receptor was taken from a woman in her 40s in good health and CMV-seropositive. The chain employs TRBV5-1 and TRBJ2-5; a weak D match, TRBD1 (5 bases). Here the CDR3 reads CASSPQTAVETQYF. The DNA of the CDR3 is TGCGCCAGCAGCCCTCAGACAGCCGTTGAGACCCAGTACTTC.